The 12 T cell receptor beta chains below were found in one sample sequenced in a study of OX40 agonist ivuxolimab in advanced cancers. Libraries were built with the immunoSEQ multiplex PCR assay. This is the immuneACCESS table as TCRdb keeps it, with only in-frame sequences that have V and J called. A part of the clones is gone; compared with another copy, unresolved V genes explain less than half, and the rest is unexplained. The sample table lists some 73,000 clones, around 87% of them with a count of one. Of the sample, about 8% falls within the top ten clones. Sample: CD4+ or CD8+ T cells sorted from blood, taken in a trial of the OX40 agonist ivuxolimab. The receptors were sampled from an adult with an advanced solid tumor such as melanoma, head and neck, liver or kidney cancer.

The V and J genes are TRBV2 and TRBJ1-1; 9 bases agree with TRBD1. V shed 5 bases, J shed 4 bases, and the junction held 11 bases outside the gene matches. CDR1 and CDR2 from the germline V gene are SNHLY and FYNNEI. The CDR3 has 16 residues. The CDR3 reads CASSQQGALLGTEAFF. The CDR3 nucleotides are TGTGCCAGCAGTCAACAGGGGGCGCTTCTGGGCACTGAAGCTTTCTTT.

V gene TRBV29-1 combines with J gene TRBJ1-1; D call uncertain. The V and J ends lost 6 bases and 1 base respectively, with 9 bases between them. CDR1 SQVTM and CDR2 ANQGSEA come from the germline V gene. This CDR3 has 12 residues. The CDR3 bases are TGCAGCGTCCCCGAAGGGAACACTGAAGCTTTCTTT. Protein product: CSVPEGNTEAFF.

Turning to this clone: At one boundary the junction diverges from the germline segment, which might be a read error. The chain carries TRBV5-4 and TRBJ2-1, with unresolved D. The CDR3 has 12 amino acids. Germline values: CDR1 SGHNT, CDR2 YYREEE (reference sequence). Here the CDR3 reads CASSLDGYEQFF. The CDR3 nucleotides are TGTGCCAGCAGTTTGGACGGATATGAGCAGTTCTTC.

This clone was found a few times. The rearrangement joins TRBV9 to TRBJ2-4; D gene unclear. The V end was cut by 2 bases, the J end by 0 bases, with 9 bases between. Germline assignment: CDR1 SGDLS and CDR2 YYNGEE. The CDR3 covers 15 residues. CDR3 loop: CASSVGEAAKNIQYF. The CDR3 DNA reads TGTGCCAGCAGCGTGGGCGAGGCAGCCAAAAACATTCAGTACTTC.

The chain has TRBV9 and TRBJ2-3, with 9 bases identical to TRBD2. V trimming: 5 bases; J trimming: 4 bases; junction bases outside the gene matches: 5. This CDR3 spans 14 amino acids. Germline V gives CDR1 SGDLS, CDR2 YYNGEE. This CDR3 reads CASSASGNADTQYF. Written as DNA, the CDR3 is TGTGCCAGCAGTGCTAGCGGGAACGCAGATACGCAGTATTTT.

The chain carries TRBV7-3 and TRBJ2-5, with a possible D match to TRBD2 (6 bases). The CDR3 contains 14 residues. Germline V gene lookup returns CDR1 SGHTA and CDR2 FQGTGA. V was pared by 5 bases and J by 4 bases, with 14 bases between. The CDR3 region is CASSLGSPPETQYF. In DNA, the CDR3 is TGTGCCAGCAGCCTCGGGAGCCCGCCAGAGACCCAGTACTTC.

V usage is TRBV4-3 and J usage is TRBJ2-3; D might be TRBD1 (6 bases). The V gene lost 5 bases and the J gene lost 6 bases, with 18 bases spanning the gap. There are 15 residues in the CDR3. Germline V gene data show CDR1 as LGHNA and CDR2 as YSLEER. Here the CDR3 reads CASSYKYRGSDTQYF. CDR3 nucleotides: TGCGCCAGCAGCTACAAGTATAGGGGGTCGGATACGCAGTATTTT.

The genes are TRBV18 and TRBJ2-3, with D perhaps TRBD2 (5 bases). The germline CDR1 and CDR2 sequences are KGHSH and LQKENI. This CDR3 contains 12 residues. V dropped 5 bases and J dropped 14 bases, with 17 bases sitting between them. CDR3 in DNA: TGTGCCAGCTCAACGGACTTAGCCCACCGGTATTTT. Its protein product is CASSTDLAHRYF.

The chain combines TRBV7-9 with TRBJ2-5; TRBD1 matches at 10 bases. Per the germline V gene, CDR1 is SEHNR and CDR2 is FQNEAQ (reference sequence). There are 16 residues in the CDR3. The V and J ends lost 5 bases and 3 bases, in that order; junction bases with no gene match: 9. In DNA, the CDR3 is TGTGCCAGCAGCCTCAGACAGGGGGCGGTCAAAGAGACCCAGTACTTC. Protein: CASSLRQGAVKETQYF.

The V gene is TRBV28, the J gene TRBJ2-2; 16 nucleotides agree with TRBD2. The CDR3 has 18 residues. CDR1 and CDR2 from the germline V gene are MDHEN and SYDVKM. Trimming removed 7 bases from V and 4 bases from J; junction bases left unmatched: 9. This CDR3 reads CASIPGLAGGPGTGELFF. In nucleotides, the CDR3 is TGTGCCAGCATCCCGGGACTAGCGGGGGGGCCGGGCACCGGGGAGCTGTTTTTT.

J is TRBJ2-3 and V is TRBV30; no firm D call. Germline CDR1 is GTSNPN and CDR2 is SVGIG (reference sequence). Trimming took off 3 bases at V and 6 bases at J, with 13 bases between the two ends. CDR3 length equals 13 residues. The CDR3 protein is CAWSGRRWDTQYF. In DNA, the CDR3 is TGTGCCTGGAGCGGCAGACGGTGGGATACGCAGTATTTT. The full variable domain, with the rest looked up from reference TRBV30 and TRBJ2-3, is SQTIHQWPATLVQPVGSPLSLECTVEGTSNPNLYWYRQAAGRGLQLLFYSVGIGQISSEVPQNLSASRPQDRQFILSSKKLLLSDSGFYLCAWSGRRWDTQYFGPGTRLTVL.

The chain uses TRBV5-1 and TRBJ2-7, with 13 bases matching TRBD2. The CDR3 runs 17 residues. Trimming removed 4 bases from V and 5 bases from J; junction bases left unmatched: 12. Germline V gives CDR1 SGHRS, CDR2 YFSETQ. Here the CDR3 reads CASSPGLAGVDRHEQYF. The CDR3 DNA is TGCGCCAGCAGCCCTGGACTAGCGGGAGTGGATCGCCACGAGCAGTACTTC.